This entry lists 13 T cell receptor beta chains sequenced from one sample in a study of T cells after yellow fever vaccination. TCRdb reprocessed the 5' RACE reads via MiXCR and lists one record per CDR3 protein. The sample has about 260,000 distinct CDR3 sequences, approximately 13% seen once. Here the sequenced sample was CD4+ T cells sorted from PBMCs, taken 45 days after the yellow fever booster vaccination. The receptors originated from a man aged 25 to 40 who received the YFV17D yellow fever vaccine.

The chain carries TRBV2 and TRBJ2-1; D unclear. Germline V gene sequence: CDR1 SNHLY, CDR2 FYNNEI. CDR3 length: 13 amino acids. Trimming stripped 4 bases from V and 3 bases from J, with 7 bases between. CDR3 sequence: CASSVDGYNEQFF. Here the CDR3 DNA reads TGTGCCAGCAGTGTAGACGGCTACAATGAGCAGTTCTTC. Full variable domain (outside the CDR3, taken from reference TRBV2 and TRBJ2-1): EPEVTQTPSHQVTQMGQEVILRCVPISNHLYFYWYRQILGQKVEFLVSFYNNEISEKSEIFDDQFSVERPDGSNFTLKIRSTKLEDSAMYFCASSVDGYNEQFFGPGTRLTVL.

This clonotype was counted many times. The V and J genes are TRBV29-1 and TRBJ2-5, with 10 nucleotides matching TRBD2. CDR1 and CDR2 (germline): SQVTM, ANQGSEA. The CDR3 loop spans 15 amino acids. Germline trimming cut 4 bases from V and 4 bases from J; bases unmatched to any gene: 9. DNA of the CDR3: TGCAGCGTTGGTCTCAGGAGCGGGAGGGTAGAGACCCAGTACTTC. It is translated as CSVGLRSGRVETQYF.

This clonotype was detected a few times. The CDR3 nucleotides are TGTGCCTGGCAAAGATTGACAGGGGGCATCTACAATGAGCAGTTCTTC. Its protein is CAWQRLTGGIYNEQFF. The chain carries TRBV30 and TRBJ2-1, with 10 bases fitting TRBD1. The CDR3 covers 16 residues. Germline V CDR1 and CDR2: GTSNPN, SVGIG (reference sequence). V trimming: 5 bases; J trimming: 3 bases; junction bases outside the gene matches: 10.

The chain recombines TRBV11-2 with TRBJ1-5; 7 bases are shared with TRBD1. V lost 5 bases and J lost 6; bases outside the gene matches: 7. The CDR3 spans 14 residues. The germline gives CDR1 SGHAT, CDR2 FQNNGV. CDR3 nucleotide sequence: TGTGCCAGCAGCCGCGACAGGGTTCGTCAGCCCCAGCATTTT. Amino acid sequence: CASSRDRVRQPQHF.

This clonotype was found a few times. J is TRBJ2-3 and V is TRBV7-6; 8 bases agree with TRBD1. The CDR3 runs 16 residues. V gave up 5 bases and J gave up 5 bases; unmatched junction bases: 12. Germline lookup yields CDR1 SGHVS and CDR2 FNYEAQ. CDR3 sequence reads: CASSPRGQGAGDTQYF. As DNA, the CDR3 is TGTGCCAGCAGCCCGAGAGGGCAGGGGGCTGGAGATACGCAGTATTTT.

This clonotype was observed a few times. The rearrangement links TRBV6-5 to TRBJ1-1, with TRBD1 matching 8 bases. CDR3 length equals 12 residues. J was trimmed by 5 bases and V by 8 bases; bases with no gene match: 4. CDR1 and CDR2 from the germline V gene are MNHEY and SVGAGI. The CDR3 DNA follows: TGTGCCAGCCGACAGGGGAGGACTGAAGCTTTCTTT. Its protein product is CASRQGRTEAFF.

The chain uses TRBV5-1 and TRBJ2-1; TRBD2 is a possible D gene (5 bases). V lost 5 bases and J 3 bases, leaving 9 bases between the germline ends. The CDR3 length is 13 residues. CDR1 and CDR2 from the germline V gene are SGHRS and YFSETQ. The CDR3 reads CASRKDYYNEQFF. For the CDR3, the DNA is TGCGCCAGCAGAAAAGACTACTACAATGAGCAGTTCTTC.

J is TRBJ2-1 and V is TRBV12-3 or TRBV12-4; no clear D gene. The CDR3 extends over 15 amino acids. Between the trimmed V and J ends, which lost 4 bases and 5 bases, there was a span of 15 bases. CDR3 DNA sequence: TGTGCCAGCAGTTACTCCCCGACTCAAGACAATGAGCAGTTCTTC. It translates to CASSYSPTQDNEQFF.

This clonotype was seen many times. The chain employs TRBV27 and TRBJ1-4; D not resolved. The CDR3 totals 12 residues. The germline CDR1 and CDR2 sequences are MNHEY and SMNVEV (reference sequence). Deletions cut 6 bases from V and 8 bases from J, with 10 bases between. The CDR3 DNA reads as TGTGCCAGCAGACCTAACGGGGAAAAACTGTTTTTT. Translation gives CASRPNGEKLFF.

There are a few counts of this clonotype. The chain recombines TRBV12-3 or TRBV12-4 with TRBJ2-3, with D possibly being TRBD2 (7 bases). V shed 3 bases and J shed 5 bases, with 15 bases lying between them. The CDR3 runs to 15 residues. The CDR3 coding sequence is TGTGCCAGCAGTTTTTCGGGGGGCGCAGGAGATACGCAGTATTTT. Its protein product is CASSFSGGAGDTQYF.

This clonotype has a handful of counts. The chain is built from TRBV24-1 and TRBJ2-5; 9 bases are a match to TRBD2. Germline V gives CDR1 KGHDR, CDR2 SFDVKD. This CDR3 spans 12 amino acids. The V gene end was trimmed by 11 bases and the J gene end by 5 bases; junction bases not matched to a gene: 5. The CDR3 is CAISGREETQYF. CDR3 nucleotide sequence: TGTGCCATTAGCGGGAGAGAGGAGACCCAGTACTTC.

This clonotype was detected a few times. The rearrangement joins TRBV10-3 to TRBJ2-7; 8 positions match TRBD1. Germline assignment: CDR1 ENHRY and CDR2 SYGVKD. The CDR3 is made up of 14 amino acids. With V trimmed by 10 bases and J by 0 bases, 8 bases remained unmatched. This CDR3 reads CATSGTGYSYEQYF. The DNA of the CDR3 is TGTGCCACCTCCGGGACAGGTTACTCCTACGAGCAGTACTTC.

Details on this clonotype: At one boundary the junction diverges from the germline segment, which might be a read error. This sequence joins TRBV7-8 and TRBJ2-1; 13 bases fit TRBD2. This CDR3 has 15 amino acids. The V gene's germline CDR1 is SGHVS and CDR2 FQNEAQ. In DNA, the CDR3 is TGTGCCAGCAGCTTAGCCTTGACTAGCGGGAGGACAAAAGCTTTC. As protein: CASSLALTSGRTKAF.